These 9 T cell receptor beta chains were sequenced from one sample in a study of T cell changes during pregnancy in multiple sclerosis. Clones were read by immunoSEQ multiplex PCR, and TCRdb kept only the in-frame ones, dropping some. The sample has about 80,000 clones, 92% seen once. Sequencing was performed on peripheral blood, taken before pregnancy. These TCRs come from a female donor with multiple sclerosis, enrolled in a pregnancy study.

The chain combines TRBV29-1 with TRBJ2-3, with 8 bases that match TRBD2. The length of the CDR3 is 14 residues. Germline V gives CDR1 SQVTM, CDR2 ANQGSEA. With V trimmed by 7 bases and J by 1 base, 7 bases remained unmatched. CDR3 DNA: TGCAGCGCCGGACCGGGACTAGGCACAGATACGCAGTATTTT. Amino acids: CSAGPGLGTDTQYF.

This chain joins TRBV7-8 and TRBJ1-5; TRBD1 aligns across 7 bases. Trimming removed 3 bases from V and 5 bases from J; junction bases left unmatched: 10. The CDR3 consists of 16 residues. Germline V CDR1 and CDR2: SGHVS, FQNEAQ. Here the CDR3 DNA reads TGTGCCAGCAGCTTCTTCGTCAGGGGGTTGGATCAGCCCCAGCATTTT. It is translated as CASSFFVRGLDQPQHF. The complete variable domain, with remaining parts taken from reference TRBV7-8 and TRBJ1-5, reads GAGVSQSPRYKVAKRGQDVALRCDPISGHVSLFWYQQALGQGPEFLTYFQNEAQLDKSGLPSDRFFAERPEGSVSTLKIQRTQQEDSAVYLCASSFFVRGLDQPQHFGDGTRLSIL.

The genes are TRBV7-9 and TRBJ1-2; a weak D match, TRBD1 (5 bases). The CDR3 runs to 14 residues. Germline CDR1 SEHNR, CDR2 FQNEAQ (reference sequence). Trimming left V 9 bases short and J 4 bases short, with 18 bases between. CDR3 DNA: TGTGCCAGTACAGGAAATCCTAGGGGCTATGGCTACACCTTC. It encodes CASTGNPRGYGYTF.

The gene calls are TRBV27 and TRBJ1-1; D may be TRBD1 (6 bases). Trimming left V 8 bases short and J 7 bases short, with 20 bases between. Germline V gives CDR1 MNHEY, CDR2 SMNVEV (reference sequence). The CDR3 has 14 residues. In nucleotides, the CDR3 is TGTGCCAGCCGCCCCTCCCCGGACAGAGTTGAAGCTTTCTTT. Its translation is CASRPSPDRVEAFF.

The chain couples TRBV5-4 to TRBJ2-5; D perhaps matches TRBD2 (5 bases). The V and J ends lost 1 base and 2 bases respectively, with 12 bases between them. The length of the CDR3 is 15 residues. Germline V gene sequence: CDR1 SGHNT, CDR2 YYREEE (reference sequence). The CDR3 here is CASSLRLSGQETQYF. In nucleotides, the CDR3 is TGTGCCAGCAGCTTGCGGCTTTCGGGGCAAGAGACCCAGTACTTC.

This chain links TRBV2 with TRBJ2-1; 8 positions match TRBD1. The CDR3 is 15 amino acids. The germline gives CDR1 SNHLY, CDR2 FYNNEI. J lost 5 bases, V lost 1 base, and 4 bases had no gene match. DNA for the CDR3: TGTGCCAGCAGTGAAGTAGGGACAGGCAACAATGAGCAGTTCTTC. Translation: CASSEVGTGNNEQFF.

The chain carries TRBV6-5 and TRBJ2-7; D unclear. The CDR3 extends over 13 amino acids. V shed 8 bases and J shed 2 bases, with 13 bases lying between them. Germline values: CDR1 MNHEY, CDR2 SVGAGI. The CDR3: CASFLGSAYEQYF. The CDR3 nucleotides read TGTGCCAGCTTTTTGGGCTCAGCCTACGAGCAGTACTTC.

This chain links TRBV6-5 with TRBJ1-2; 8 bases match TRBD1. V shed 6 bases and J 12 bases; nucleotides not matched to a gene: 9. The CDR3 covers 12 residues. Per the germline V gene, CDR1 is MNHEY and CDR2 is SVGAGI. CDR3 in amino acids: CASSRQGTVDTF. CDR3 bases: TGTGCCAGCAGCCGACAGGGGACGGTTGACACCTTC.

V and J are TRBV19 and TRBJ2-7, with D possibly matching TRBD1 (6 bases). The germline V gene encodes CDR1 LNHDA and CDR2 SQIVND (reference sequence). The CDR3 extends over 12 amino acids. V was pared by 6 bases and J by 4 bases, with 10 bases between. The CDR3 reads CASSTGSYEQYF. CDR3 coding DNA: TGTGCCAGTAGCACAGGGTCTTACGAGCAGTACTTC.